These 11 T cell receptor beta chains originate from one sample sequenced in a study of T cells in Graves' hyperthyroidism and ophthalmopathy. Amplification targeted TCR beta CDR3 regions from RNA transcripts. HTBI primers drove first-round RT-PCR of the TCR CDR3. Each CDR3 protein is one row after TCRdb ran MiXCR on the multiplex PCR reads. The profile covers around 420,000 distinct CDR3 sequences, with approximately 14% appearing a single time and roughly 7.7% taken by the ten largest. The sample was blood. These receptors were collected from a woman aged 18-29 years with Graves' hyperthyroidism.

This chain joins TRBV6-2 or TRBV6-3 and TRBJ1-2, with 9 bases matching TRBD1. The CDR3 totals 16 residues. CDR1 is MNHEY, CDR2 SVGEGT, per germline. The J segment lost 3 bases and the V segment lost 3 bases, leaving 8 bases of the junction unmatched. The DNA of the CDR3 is TGTGCCAGCAGTTATTCTTCGGGACAGGGCTACTATGGCTACACCTTC. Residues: CASSYSSGQGYYGYTF.

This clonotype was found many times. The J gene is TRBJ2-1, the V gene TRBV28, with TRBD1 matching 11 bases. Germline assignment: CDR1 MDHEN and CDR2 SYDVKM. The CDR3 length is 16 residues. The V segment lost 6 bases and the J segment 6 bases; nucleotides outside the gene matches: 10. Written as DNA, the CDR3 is TGTGCCAGCAGCTACCTATCCGGGACAGGGGGCAATGAGCAGTTCTTC. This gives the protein CASSYLSGTGGNEQFF.

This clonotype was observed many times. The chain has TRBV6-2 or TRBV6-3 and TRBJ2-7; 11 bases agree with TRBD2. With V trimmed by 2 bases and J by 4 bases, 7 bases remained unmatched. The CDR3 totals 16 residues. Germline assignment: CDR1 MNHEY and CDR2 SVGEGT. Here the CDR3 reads CASSYRSGRAGYEQYF. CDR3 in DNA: TGTGCCAGCAGTTACCGTAGCGGGAGGGCCGGATACGAGCAGTACTTC.

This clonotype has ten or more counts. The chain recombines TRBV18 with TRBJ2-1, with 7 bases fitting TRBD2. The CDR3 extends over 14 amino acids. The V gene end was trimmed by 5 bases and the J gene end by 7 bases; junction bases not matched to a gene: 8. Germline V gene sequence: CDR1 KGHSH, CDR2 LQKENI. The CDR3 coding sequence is TGTGCCAGCTCAGACACGGGGGGTCTAAATGAGCAGTTCTTC. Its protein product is CASSDTGGLNEQFF.

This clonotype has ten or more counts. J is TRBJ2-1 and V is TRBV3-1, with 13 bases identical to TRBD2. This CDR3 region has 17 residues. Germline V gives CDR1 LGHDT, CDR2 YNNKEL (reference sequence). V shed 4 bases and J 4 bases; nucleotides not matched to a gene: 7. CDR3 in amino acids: CASSPRTSGGAYNEQFF. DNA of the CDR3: TGTGCCAGCAGCCCCCGGACTAGCGGGGGAGCTTACAATGAGCAGTTCTTC.

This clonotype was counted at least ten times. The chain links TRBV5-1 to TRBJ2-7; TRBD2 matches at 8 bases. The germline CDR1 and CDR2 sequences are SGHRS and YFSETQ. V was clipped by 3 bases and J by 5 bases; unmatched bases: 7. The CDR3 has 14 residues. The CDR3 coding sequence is TGCGCCAGCAGCTCCAGCGGGAGTGTGGACGAGCAGTACTTC. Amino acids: CASSSSGSVDEQYF.

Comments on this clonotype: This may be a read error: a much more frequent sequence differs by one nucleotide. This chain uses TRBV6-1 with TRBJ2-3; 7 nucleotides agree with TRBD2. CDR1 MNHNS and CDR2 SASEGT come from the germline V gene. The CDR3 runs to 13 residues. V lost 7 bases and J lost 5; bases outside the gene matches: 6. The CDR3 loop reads CASTGGSGDTQYF. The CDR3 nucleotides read TGTGCCAGCACCGGGGGGTCTGGAGATACGCAGTATTTT.

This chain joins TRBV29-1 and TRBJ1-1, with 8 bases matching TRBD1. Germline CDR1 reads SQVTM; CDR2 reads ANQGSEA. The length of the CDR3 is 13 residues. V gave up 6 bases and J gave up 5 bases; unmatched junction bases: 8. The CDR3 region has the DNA TGCAGCGTACCCCAGGGGGCGGATACTGAAGCTTTCTTT. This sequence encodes CSVPQGADTEAFF.

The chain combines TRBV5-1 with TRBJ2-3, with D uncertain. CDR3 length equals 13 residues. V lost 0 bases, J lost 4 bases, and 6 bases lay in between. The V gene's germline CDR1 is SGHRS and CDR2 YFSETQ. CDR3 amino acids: CASSLGIADTQYF. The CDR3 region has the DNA TGCGCCAGCAGCTTGGGGATCGCAGATACGCAGTATTTT. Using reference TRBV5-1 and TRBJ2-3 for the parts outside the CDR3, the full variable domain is KAGVTQTPRYLIKTRGQQVTLSCSPISGHRSVSWYQQTPGQGLQFLFEYFSETQRNKGNFPGRFSGRQFSNSRSEMNVSTLELGDSALYLCASSLGIADTQYFGPGTRLTVL.

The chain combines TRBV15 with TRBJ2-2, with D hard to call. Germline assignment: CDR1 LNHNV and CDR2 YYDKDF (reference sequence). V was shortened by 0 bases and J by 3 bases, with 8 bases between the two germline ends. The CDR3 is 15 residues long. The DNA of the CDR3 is TGTGCCACCAGCAGAGACCGAGCCGACACCGGGGAGCTGTTTTTT. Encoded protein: CATSRDRADTGELFF.

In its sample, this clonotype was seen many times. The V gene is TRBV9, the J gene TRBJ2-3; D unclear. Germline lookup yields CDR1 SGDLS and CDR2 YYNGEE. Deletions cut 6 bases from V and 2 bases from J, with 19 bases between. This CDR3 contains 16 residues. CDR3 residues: CASTRRPGVDTDTQYF. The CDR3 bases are TGTGCCAGCACTCGCCGTCCGGGCGTAGACACAGATACGCAGTATTTT.